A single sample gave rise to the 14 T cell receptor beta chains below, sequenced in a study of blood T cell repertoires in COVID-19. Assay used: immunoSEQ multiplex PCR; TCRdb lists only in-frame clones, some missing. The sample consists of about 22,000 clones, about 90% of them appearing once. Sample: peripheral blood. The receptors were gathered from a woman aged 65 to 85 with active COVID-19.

CDR3 residues: CASSGGGVKKLFF. The CDR3 DNA follows: TGTGCCAGCAGTGGTGGGGGCGTCAAAAAACTGTTTTTT. The chain has TRBV12-3 or TRBV12-4 and TRBJ1-4; maybe TRBD1 (6 bases). V was shortened by 5 bases and J by 9 bases, with 13 bases between the two germline ends. The length of the CDR3 is 13 residues.

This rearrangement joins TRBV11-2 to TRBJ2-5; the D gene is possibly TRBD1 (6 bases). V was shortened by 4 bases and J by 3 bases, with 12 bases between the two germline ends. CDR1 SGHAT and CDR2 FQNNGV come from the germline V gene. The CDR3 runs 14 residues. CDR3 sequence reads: CASSSRTVEETQYF. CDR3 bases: TGTGCCAGCAGCTCCCGGACAGTTGAAGAGACCCAGTACTTC.

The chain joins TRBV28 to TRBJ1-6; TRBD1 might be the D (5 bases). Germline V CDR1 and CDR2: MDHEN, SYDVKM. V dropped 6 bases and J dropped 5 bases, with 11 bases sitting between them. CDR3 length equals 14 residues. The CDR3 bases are TGTGCCAGCAGCCAGGGACTGGATAATTCACCCCTCCACTTT. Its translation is CASSQGLDNSPLHF.

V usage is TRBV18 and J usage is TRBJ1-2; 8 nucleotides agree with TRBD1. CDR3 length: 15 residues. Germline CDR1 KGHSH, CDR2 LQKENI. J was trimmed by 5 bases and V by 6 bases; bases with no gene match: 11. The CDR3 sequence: CASSGLGTGDYGYTF. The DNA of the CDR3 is TGTGCCAGCTCGGGGTTGGGGACAGGCGATTATGGCTACACCTTC.

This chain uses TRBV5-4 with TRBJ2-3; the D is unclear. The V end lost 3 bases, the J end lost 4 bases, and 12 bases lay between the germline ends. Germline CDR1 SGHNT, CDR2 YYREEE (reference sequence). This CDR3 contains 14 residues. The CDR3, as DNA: TGTGCCAGCAGCTCGCCCATATCGGCAGATACGCAGTATTTT. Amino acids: CASSSPISADTQYF.

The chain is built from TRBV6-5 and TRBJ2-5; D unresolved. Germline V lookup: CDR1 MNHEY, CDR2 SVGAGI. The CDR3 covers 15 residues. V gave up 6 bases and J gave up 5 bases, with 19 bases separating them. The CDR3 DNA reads TGTGCCAGCAGCCCCGCTCTCCAGGCGAGCGAGACCCAGTACTTC. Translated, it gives CASSPALQASETQYF.

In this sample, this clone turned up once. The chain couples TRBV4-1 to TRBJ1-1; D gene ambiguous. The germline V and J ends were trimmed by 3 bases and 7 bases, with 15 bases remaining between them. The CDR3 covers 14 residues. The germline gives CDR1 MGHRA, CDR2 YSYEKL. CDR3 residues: CASSQLGSVREAFF. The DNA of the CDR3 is TGCGCCAGCAGCCAGCTTGGGAGCGTACGTGAAGCTTTCTTT.

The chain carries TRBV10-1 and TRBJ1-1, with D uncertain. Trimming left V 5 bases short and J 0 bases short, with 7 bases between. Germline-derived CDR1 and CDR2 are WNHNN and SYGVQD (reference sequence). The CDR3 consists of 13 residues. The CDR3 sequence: CASSLTMNTEAFF. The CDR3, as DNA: TGCGCCAGCAGTCTGACTATGAACACTGAAGCTTTCTTT.

This CDR3 is CASCRNGLNTEAFF. The DNA for the CDR3 is TGTGCCAGCTGCAGGAATGGGCTGAACACTGAAGCTTTCTTT. The rearrangement links TRBV27 to TRBJ1-1, with D uncertain. The V end lost 8 bases, the J end lost 0 bases, and 13 bases lay between the germline ends. Germline CDR1 reads MNHEY; CDR2 reads SMNVEV (reference sequence). The CDR3 totals 14 residues.

The DNA for the CDR3 is TGTGCCAGCAGCCGGGAGGACAGGGGGCAAGAGACCCAGTACTTC. Protein product: CASSREDRGQETQYF. This chain links TRBV7-2 with TRBJ2-5; 10 bases are shared with TRBD1. Germline-derived CDR1 and CDR2 are SGHTA and FQGNSA. The CDR3 sequence is 15 residues long. V trimming: 5 bases; J trimming: 2 bases; junction bases outside the gene matches: 5. The full variable domain, in which reference TRBV7-2 and TRBJ2-5 provide the parts outside the CDR3, is GAGVSQSPSNKVTEKGKDVELRCDPISGHTALYWYRQSLGQGLEFLIYFQGNSAPDKSGLPSDRFSAERTGGSVSTLTIQRTQQEDSAVYLCASSREDRGQETQYFGPGTRLLVL.

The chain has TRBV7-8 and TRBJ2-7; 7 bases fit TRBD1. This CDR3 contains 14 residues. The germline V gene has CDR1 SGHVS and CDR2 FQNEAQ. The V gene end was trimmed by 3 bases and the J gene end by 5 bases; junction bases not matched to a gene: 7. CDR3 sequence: CASSLRQGGHEQYF. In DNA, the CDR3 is TGTGCCAGCAGCTTGCGACAGGGCGGACACGAGCAGTACTTC.

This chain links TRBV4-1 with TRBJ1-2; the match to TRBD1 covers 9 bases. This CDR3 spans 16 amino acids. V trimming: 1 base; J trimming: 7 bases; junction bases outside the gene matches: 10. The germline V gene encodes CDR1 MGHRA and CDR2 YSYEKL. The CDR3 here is CASSQVNRGQGGGYTF. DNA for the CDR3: TGCGCCAGCAGCCAAGTCAACAGGGGACAGGGTGGTGGCTACACCTTC.

This CDR3 reads CASSLESVNTEAFF. The CDR3 DNA sequence: TGTGCCAGCAGCTTAGAGTCAGTGAACACTGAAGCTTTCTTT. V and J are TRBV7-9 and TRBJ1-1, with D hard to call. V lost 1 base and J 0 bases, leaving 6 bases between the germline ends. The CDR3 is 14 amino acids. Germline CDR1 and CDR2: SEHNR and FQNEAQ (reference sequence).

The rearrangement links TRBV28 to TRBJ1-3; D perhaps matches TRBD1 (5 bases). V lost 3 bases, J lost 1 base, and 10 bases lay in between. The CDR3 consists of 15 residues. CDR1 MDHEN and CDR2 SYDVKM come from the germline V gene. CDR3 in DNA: TGTGCCAGCAGTTTGCGACAGCTGTCTGGAAACACCATATATTTT. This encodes CASSLRQLSGNTIYF.